Below, 17 T cell receptor beta chains from the same sample are listed, as sequenced in a study of shared clonotypes between healthy human individuals. Sequenced by immunoSEQ multiplex PCR; TCRdb stores in-frame clones only, minus some. The sample shows more than 550,000 clones, 90% of them seen only once. Sequenced material: memory CD8+ T cells from PBMCs. Stated subset: CD45RO+ cells pooled with CCR7-negative TemRA cells. All receptors derive from a man between 18 and 35 years old in good health. Some clones in this sample may be carry-over from other donors' samples.

The chain combines TRBV6-1 with TRBJ2-7; D is uncertain. The germline gives CDR1 MNHNS, CDR2 SASEGT. Trimming took off 6 bases at V and 3 bases at J, with 15 bases between the two ends. The CDR3 runs to 14 residues. In DNA, the CDR3 is TGTGCCAGCAGGGCGTATGGCGTATACTACGAGCAGTACTTC. Its translation is CASRAYGVYYEQYF.

In its sample, this clone was seen once. The chain links TRBV27 to TRBJ1-2; no firm D call. Germline assignment: CDR1 MNHEY and CDR2 SMNVEV (reference sequence). Trimming left V 1 base short and J 6 bases short, with 12 bases between. The CDR3 runs to 14 residues. CDR3 in amino acids: CASSLFPGVDGYTF. CDR3 nucleotides: TGTGCCAGCAGTTTATTTCCCGGGGTTGATGGCTACACCTTC.

The genes are TRBV5-3 and TRBJ2-7; 8 bases match TRBD1. TRBV5-3 is classed as an ORF, of uncertain function. The CDR3 contains 16 residues. Trimming cost V 0 bases and J 2 bases; bases outside gene matches: 7. Here the CDR3 DNA reads TGTGCCAGAAGCTTGGAACTGGGACAGGCTCCCTACGAGCAGTACTTC. Its protein product is CARSLELGQAPYEQYF.

This chain uses TRBV29-1 with TRBJ1-1; no clear D gene. The CDR3 sequence is 9 residues long. V shed 5 bases and J shed 7 bases, with 5 bases lying between them. Germline values: CDR1 SQVTM, CDR2 ANQGSEA. This CDR3 reads CSVTGEAFF. CDR3 bases: TGCAGCGTTACGGGTGAAGCTTTCTTT.

This chain links TRBV7-9 with TRBJ2-5, with TRBD2 matching over 7 bases. Germline V gives CDR1 SEHNR, CDR2 FQNEAQ (reference sequence). The CDR3 is made up of 16 amino acids. The V gene end was trimmed by 3 bases and the J gene end by 3 bases; junction bases not matched to a gene: 10. CDR3 nucleotide sequence: TGTGCCAGCAGCTTGCGGGCTAGCGGAGCGGAAGAGACCCAGTACTTC. Translated, it gives CASSLRASGAEETQYF. Together with reference TRBV7-9 and TRBJ2-5, the CDR3 gives the full variable domain: DTGVSQNPRHKITKRGQNVTFRCDPISEHNRLYWYRQTLGQGPEFLTYFQNEAQLEKSRLLSDRFSAERPKGSFSTLEIQRTEQGDSAMYLCASSLRASGAEETQYFGPGTRLLVL.

The chain links TRBV21-1 to TRBJ2-3; the table's D call of TRBD2 was not tested on the DNA. TRBV21-1 has pseudogene status. The CDR3 totals 17 residues. For the CDR3, the DNA is TGTGCCAGCAGCAAAGTTACGGGGGTTAACGTCCCAGTAACGCAGTATTTT. It is translated as CASSKVTGVNVPVTQYF.

V and J are TRBV28 and TRBJ1-4, with D unclear. The germline gives CDR1 MDHEN, CDR2 SYDVKM. The CDR3 sequence is 16 residues long. Trimming took 6 bases from V and 1 from J, leaving 15 bases between them. CDR3 in DNA: TGTGCCAGCAGCCCGAACACAGAACTAACTAATGAAAAACTGTTTTTT. Translation: CASSPNTELTNEKLFF.

V usage is TRBV19 and J usage is TRBJ1-3, with D hard to call. Trimming shortened V by 3 bases and J by 2 bases, and 8 bases separated the two germline ends. The length of the CDR3 is 14 residues. CDR1 and CDR2 from the germline V gene are LNHDA and SQIVND (reference sequence). The CDR3 here is CASSIRGPGNTIYF. The CDR3 DNA reads TGTGCCAGTAGTATCCGAGGGCCTGGAAACACCATATATTTT.

V gene TRBV11-2 combines with J gene TRBJ2-7; possible D gene TRBD2, 6 bases. V was shortened by 5 bases and J by 6 bases, with 17 bases between the two germline ends. The CDR3 spans 14 residues. Germline assignment: CDR1 SGHAT and CDR2 FQNNGV. CDR3 in amino acids: CASSAGLALGEQYF. In nucleotides, the CDR3 is TGTGCCAGCAGCGCGGGGCTAGCGCTGGGCGAGCAGTACTTC.

CDR3 DNA: TGTGCCAGCAGCTTACCCTCCGGGCCCTACAATGAGCAGTTCTTC. Amino acids: CASSLPSGPYNEQFF. This chain joins TRBV7-2 and TRBJ2-1; D unclear. V was shortened by 2 bases and J by 2 bases, with 10 bases between the two germline ends. The CDR3 covers 15 residues. Per the germline V gene, CDR1 is SGHTA and CDR2 is FQGNSA. The variable domain in full, with the rest retrieved from reference TRBV7-2 and TRBJ2-1, is GAGVSQSPSNKVTEKGKDVELRCDPISGHTALYWYRQSLGQGLEFLIYFQGNSAPDKSGLPSDRFSAERTGGSVSTLTIQRTQQEDSAVYLCASSLPSGPYNEQFFGPGTRLTVL.

The rearrangement links TRBV4-3 to TRBJ1-5; D unclear. V was pared by 1 base and J by 7 bases, with 11 bases between. This CDR3 has 14 amino acids. Germline V gene sequence: CDR1 LGHNA, CDR2 YSLEER. The CDR3 region has the DNA TGCGCCAGCAGCCAAGGACGGTCAGGACAGCCCCAGCATTTT. It yields the protein CASSQGRSGQPQHF.

The V gene is TRBV30, the J gene TRBJ2-7, with D tentatively TRBD2 (5 bases). Trimming cost V 3 bases and J 0 bases, with 12 bases left between them. Germline values: CDR1 GTSNPN, CDR2 SVGIG (reference sequence). The CDR3 consists of 14 residues. The CDR3 protein is CAWRGAIPSYEQYF. The DNA for the CDR3 is TGTGCCTGGAGGGGAGCTATTCCCTCCTACGAGCAGTACTTC.

V gene TRBV28 combines with J gene TRBJ1-1; possible D gene TRBD1, 6 bases. The CDR3 has 13 amino acids. The ends were cut back, 6 bases at V and 10 bases at J, with 18 bases in the middle. In germline, CDR1 is MDHEN, CDR2 SYDVKM. In nucleotides, the CDR3 is TGTGCCAGCAGCCTGGGGGGGCGGTCGGTAGCTTTCTTT. It is translated as CASSLGGRSVAFF.

The genes are TRBV4-2 and TRBJ2-2; TRBD1 might be the D (6 bases). Germline loops: CDR1 LGHNA, CDR2 YNFKEQ. V lost 0 bases, J lost 5 bases, and 10 bases lay in between. The CDR3 totals 15 residues. Here the CDR3 reads CASSQDPRGTGELFF. CDR3 in DNA: TGTGCCAGCAGCCAAGATCCCAGGGGTACCGGGGAGCTGTTTTTT.

The V gene is TRBV27, the J gene TRBJ2-6; perhaps TRBD1 as D (5 bases). Germline CDR1 reads MNHEY; CDR2 reads SMNVEV (reference sequence). This CDR3 region has 18 residues. V lost 7 bases and J lost 6, with 25 bases in between. The chain's CDR3 is CASTLGQPHTAPANVLTF. In DNA, the CDR3 is TGTGCCAGCACCTTGGGGCAGCCCCATACTGCCCCGGCCAACGTCCTGACTTTC.

V gene TRBV19 combines with J gene TRBJ2-5; TRBD1 matches 7 bases. With 0 bases clipped from V and 5 bases from J, the junction kept 3 bases outside the gene matches. This CDR3 has 14 amino acids. CDR1 is LNHDA and CDR2 is SQIVND in the germline V gene (reference sequence). The DNA for the CDR3 is TGTGCCAGTAGTATAGATGGACAGGAGGAGACCCAGTACTTC. Its protein product is CASSIDGQEETQYF.

As regards this clone: The same CDR3 arises from other DNA sequences in this sample as well. The chain recombines TRBV28 with TRBJ2-7, with D unclear. The CDR3 extends over 10 amino acids. Germline loops: CDR1 MDHEN, CDR2 SYDVKM. V lost 8 bases, J lost 2 bases, and 4 bases lay in between. The CDR3 bases are TGTGCCAGCTCCACCTACGAGCAGTACTTC. Its protein is CASSTYEQYF.